This TCR beta chain was captured by sequencing in a study of OX40 agonist ivuxolimab in advanced cancers. Germline loops: CDR1 KGHSH, CDR2 LQKENI. V shed 2 bases and J shed 7 bases, with 8 bases lying between them. The CDR3 spans 12 residues. Here immunoSEQ multiplex PCR was the method, and the copy in TCRdb shows in-frame clones only, minus some. The sample comprises approximately 68,000 clones, approximately 78% of which are singletons, and 5.5% to 8.5% rests with the top ten. The receptor's source is an adult with an advanced solid tumor such as melanoma, head and neck, liver or kidney cancer. Sequencing used CD4+ or CD8+ T cells sorted from blood, obtained in a trial of the OX40 agonist ivuxolimab. The chain employs TRBV18 and TRBJ1-1; D ambiguous. This CDR3 is CASSPRDVEAFF. The CDR3 DNA sequence: TGTGCCAGCTCACCAAGGGATGTTGAAGCTTTCTTT.